A single sample is the source of the 3 T cell receptor beta chains below, sequenced in a study of T cell repertoires in cytomegalovirus infection (dated by TCRdb to about 2019). Sequenced using an Illumina HiSeq 1500. TCRdb reworked the public reads: Q25 trimming with fastp, MiXCR clone assembly, productive beta chains retained. Rows with a matching CDR3 protein are joined into one entry that keeps the most common DNA and genes. The sample includes around 630,000 distinct CDR3 sequences, with more than 20% observed a single time. The ten top clones hold around 8% of the sample. The sample was CD8+ T cells from PBMCs. These receptors were taken from a human donor in good health (CMV status not recorded). Some clones in this sample may be carry-over from other donors' samples.

The table lists this clonotype with a few counts. The genes are TRBV9 and TRBJ1-5; D is perhaps TRBD1 (6 bases). Between the trimmed V and J ends, which lost 3 bases and 9 bases, there was a span of 16 bases. CDR1 and CDR2 (germline): SGDLS, YYNGEE. CDR3 length: 14 residues. The DNA of the CDR3 is TGTGCCAGCAGCGAAGGGGGAACAGGAACGCCCCAGCATTTT. It yields the protein CASSEGGTGTPQHF.

This clonotype occurred a few times. This rearrangement joins TRBV20-1 to TRBJ2-2; TRBD2 agrees at 7 bases. V lost 0 bases and J lost 1; bases outside the gene matches: 5. CDR1 and CDR2 from the germline V gene are DFQATT and SNEGSKA (reference sequence). The CDR3 covers 16 residues. CDR3 protein: CSARDMRGRNTGELFF. The CDR3 nucleotides are TGCAGTGCTAGAGATATGCGGGGGAGGAACACCGGGGAGCTGTTTTTT.

This clonotype has a handful of counts. The chain recombines TRBV7-6 with TRBJ2-2; either TRBD1 or TRBD2 may supply D (7 bases each). CDR1 and CDR2 (germline): SGHVS, FNYEAQ. The CDR3 extends over 17 amino acids. Trimming took 4 bases from V and 3 from J, leaving 18 bases between them. CDR3 region: CASSWPRQGGDTGELFF. The CDR3, as DNA: TGTGCCAGCAGCTGGCCGCGACAGGGAGGGGACACCGGGGAGCTGTTTTTT. The variable domain in full, completed from reference TRBV7-6 and TRBJ2-2, reads GAGVSQSPRYKVTKRGQDVALRCDPISGHVSLYWYRQALGQGPEFLTYFNYEAQQDKSGLPNDRFSAERPEGSISTLTIQRTEQRDSAMYRCASSWPRQGGDTGELFFGEGSRLTVL.